This TCR beta chain was obtained from a study of CD8 T cells in ankylosing spondylitis. Whole-study results and caveats: The study identified a TCR beta motif of under ten highly homologous variants that appeared characteristic of ankylosing spondylitis blood. A number of the motif variants had already been described in reactive arthritis synovial fluid and blood. It was reported that disease-linked clones were significantly enriched in matched ankylosing spondylitis synovial fluid.

With 0 bases removed from V and 2 bases from J, the gap between germline ends came to 13 bases. The germline V gene has CDR1 MGHRA and CDR2 YSYEKL. The CDR3 extends over 16 amino acids. Remarks on this clonotype: Its antigen is not known.

One entry per CDR3 protein, called by TCRdb with MiXCR from the 5' RACE reads. The sample yields about 360,000 distinct CDR3 sequences, roughly 20% seen once. What was sequenced was blood, either unsorted or a sorted T cell fraction (not recorded which). This receptor was identified in a male donor with ankylosing spondylitis or in good health (not recorded which). The chain has TRBV4-1 and TRBJ2-5; no clear D gene. CDR3 region: CASSQDSSLKQETQYF. CDR3 DNA sequence: TGCGCCAGCAGCCAAGATTCGTCACTCAAGCAAGAGACCCAGTACTTC.